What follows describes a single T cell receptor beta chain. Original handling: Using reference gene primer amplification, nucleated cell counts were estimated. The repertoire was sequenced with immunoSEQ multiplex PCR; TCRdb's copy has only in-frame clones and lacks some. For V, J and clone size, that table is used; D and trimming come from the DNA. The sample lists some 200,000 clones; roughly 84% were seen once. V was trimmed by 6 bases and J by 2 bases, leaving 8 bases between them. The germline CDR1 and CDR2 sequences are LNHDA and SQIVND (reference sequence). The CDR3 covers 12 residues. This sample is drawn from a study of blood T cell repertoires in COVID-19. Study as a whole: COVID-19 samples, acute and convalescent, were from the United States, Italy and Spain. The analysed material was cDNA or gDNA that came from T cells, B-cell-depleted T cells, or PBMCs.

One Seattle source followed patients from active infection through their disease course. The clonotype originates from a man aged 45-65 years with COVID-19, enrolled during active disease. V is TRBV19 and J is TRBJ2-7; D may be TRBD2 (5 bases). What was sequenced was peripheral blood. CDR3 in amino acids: CASSHGAYEQYF. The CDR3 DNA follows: TGTGCCAGTAGCCACGGGGCCTACGAGCAGTACTTC.